This note documents a single T cell receptor beta chain sequence. The data belong to a study of blood T cell repertoires in COVID-19. The CDR3 contains 15 residues. From germline, CDR1 is LNHDA and CDR2 SQIVND (reference sequence). Germline trimming cut 0 bases from V and 13 bases from J; bases unmatched to any gene: 11. Sequencing used immunoSEQ multiplex PCR; TCRdb keeps in-frame clones, though not all of them. The repertoire holds around 31,000 clones, with just over 90% as singletons. The J gene is TRBJ2-1, the V gene TRBV19; TRBD2 matches 8 bases. The origin of this receptor is a man in his 60s with acute or convalescent COVID-19. Sequences were obtained from peripheral blood. The CDR3 is CASSIDAGEREGQFF. The CDR3 DNA reads as TGTGCCAGTAGTATAGATGCGGGCGAACGGGAGGGCCAGTTCTTC.